A selection of T cell receptor beta chains follows, all from one sample in a study of CD4 and CD8 cells across lung adenocarcinoma regions. Each CDR3 protein gets one entry after TCRdb re-called the PCR reads with MiXCR. This sample yields approximately 12,000 distinct CDR3 sequences, of which around 48% are seen a single time; approximately 25% belongs to the top ten. The sample consisted of CD8+ T cells from the margin of a lung tumor. These receptors all come from a female donor with lung adenocarcinoma. The CD4 and CD8 labels of this study may be unreliable. CDR3s include the opening cysteine and the closing phenylalanine or tryptophan. The order of the fields is D gene, V gene, clone size, CDR3 protein. The D gene is left open where the match is weak. Clone size is not always given. Where it is, it says once, few, many or a class for expanded clones.

d_call: TRBD1
v_call: TRBV6-5
clone_size: few
cdr3_aa: CASSYAQGDRPQHF

d_call: .
v_call: TRBV7-2
clone_size: many
cdr3_aa: CASSFGEGAEAFF

d_call: .
v_call: TRBV7-7
clone_size: .
cdr3_aa: CASPGGSGEQYF

d_call: TRBD2
v_call: TRBV7-9
clone_size: few
cdr3_aa: CASSREGEQYF

d_call: .
v_call: TRBV10-1
clone_size: .
cdr3_aa: CASRKGGVSHYNEQFF

d_call: TRBD1
v_call: TRBV10-3
clone_size: many
cdr3_aa: CAISDRETDTDTQYF

d_call: .
v_call: TRBV6-1
clone_size: .
cdr3_aa: CASPYQPQHF

d_call: TRBD1
v_call: TRBV6-5
clone_size: .
cdr3_aa: CASSYQGALGSYEQYF

d_call: .
v_call: TRBV6-1
clone_size: .
cdr3_aa: CARGLQAVSRDAQYF

d_call: .
v_call: TRBV10-2
clone_size: few
cdr3_aa: CASLSADGDEQFF

d_call: .
v_call: TRBV11-2
clone_size: few
cdr3_aa: CASSLVYSGAETQYF

d_call: TRBD2
v_call: TRBV6-5
clone_size: once
cdr3_aa: CASSYSVGVGGGGGETQFF

d_call: TRBD1
v_call: TRBV27
clone_size: .
cdr3_aa: CASSLAGGTYGYTF

d_call: TRBD1
v_call: TRBV6-1
clone_size: .
cdr3_aa: CASGQSTGDEQFF

d_call: TRBD1
v_call: TRBV6-5
clone_size: .
cdr3_aa: CASRHSQGKEDEAFF

d_call: .
v_call: TRBV6-1
clone_size: .
cdr3_aa: CASGSAEGATNTQYF

d_call: .
v_call: TRBV6-5
clone_size: medium-sized
cdr3_aa: CASSYRTSGELFF

d_call: .
v_call: TRBV6-1
clone_size: .
cdr3_aa: CASSETVAWGKNTQYF

d_call: .
v_call: TRBV6-1
clone_size: many
cdr3_aa: CASNGQSNQPQHF

d_call: .
v_call: TRBV12-3/TRBV12-4
clone_size: many
cdr3_aa: CASRVGSNTEAFF

d_call: .
v_call: TRBV7-2
clone_size: many
cdr3_aa: CASSLMYQPQHF

d_call: .
v_call: TRBV4-1
clone_size: many
cdr3_aa: CASSQEVGRRGFF

d_call: .
v_call: TRBV6-1
clone_size: .
cdr3_aa: CASSEAWSTGEQFF

d_call: TRBD2
v_call: TRBV12-3/TRBV12-4
clone_size: .
cdr3_aa: CASSWLAGGPKQYF

d_call: TRBD1
v_call: TRBV6-1
clone_size: .
cdr3_aa: CASREMSGQGYGYTF